These T cell receptor beta chains were read from a single sample in a study of blood T cell repertoires in COVID-19. Sequencing was performed with immunoSEQ multiplex PCR; in TCRdb, only in-frame clones are kept and a portion is missing. The data hold 240,000 or so clones, with 70% to 80% observed a single time. The sequenced sample was peripheral blood. These receptors were taken from a woman aged 80 or over with acute or convalescent COVID-19. The CDR3 runs from the conserved cysteine through the conserved F or W. Fields, in order: V gene, clone size, J gene, D gene, CDR3 protein, CDR3 DNA. D genes are given only for firm matches. The size of a clone is reported for some rows only, either as once, few or many, or as a class for expanded clones.

v_gene: TRBV3-1/TRBV3-2; abundance: -; j_gene: TRBJ1-4; d_gene: -; CDR3aa: CASSQDLGDEKLFF; CDR3nt: TGTGCCAGCAGCCAAGATCTGGGAGATGAAAAACTGTTTTTT
v_gene: TRBV4-2; abundance: -; j_gene: TRBJ1-4; d_gene: TRBD1; CDR3aa: CASSQDGTGQEKLFF; CDR3nt: TGTGCCAGCAGCCAAGATGGGACAGGTCAAGAAAAACTGTTTTTT
v_gene: TRBV6-2/TRBV6-3; abundance: -; j_gene: TRBJ2-1; d_gene: TRBD2; CDR3aa: CASSFGTSGRYEQFF; CDR3nt: TGTGCCAGCAGTTTCGGGACTAGCGGACGATATGAGCAGTTCTTC
v_gene: TRBV7-9; abundance: -; j_gene: TRBJ2-3; d_gene: TRBD2; CDR3aa: CASSSSLAGGGDTQYF; CDR3nt: TGTGCCAGCAGCTCGTCCTTAGCGGGAGGGGGCGATACGCAGTATTTT
v_gene: TRBV19; abundance: -; j_gene: TRBJ1-5; d_gene: -; CDR3aa: CASSLRSQPQHF; CDR3nt: TGTGCCAGTAGTTTAAGGAGTCAGCCCCAGCATTTT
v_gene: TRBV27; abundance: -; j_gene: TRBJ2-5; d_gene: -; CDR3aa: CASSLQGQETQYF; CDR3nt: TGTGCCAGCAGTCTACAGGGCCAAGAGACCCAGTACTTC
v_gene: TRBV4-3; abundance: few; j_gene: TRBJ1-5; d_gene: TRBD1; CDR3aa: CASSQSTGYGNQPQHF; CDR3nt: TGCGCCAGCAGCCAATCGACAGGGTATGGCAATCAGCCCCAGCATTTT
v_gene: TRBV5-5; abundance: -; j_gene: TRBJ1-3; d_gene: -; CDR3aa: CASSQRTAGNTIYF; CDR3nt: TGTGCCAGCAGCCAGAGGACAGCCGGAAACACCATATATTTT
v_gene: TRBV7-2; abundance: few; j_gene: TRBJ1-2; d_gene: -; CDR3aa: CASSLKQGADGYTF; CDR3nt: TGTGCCAGCAGCTTAAAGCAAGGGGCGGATGGCTACACCTTC
v_gene: TRBV6-5; abundance: few; j_gene: TRBJ1-1; d_gene: TRBD1; CDR3aa: CASSIRTGVTEAFF; CDR3nt: TGTGCCAGCAGTATACGGACAGGGGTCACTGAAGCTTTCTTT
v_gene: TRBV13; abundance: -; j_gene: TRBJ2-3; d_gene: -; CDR3aa: CASSRQFTVDTQYF; CDR3nt: TGTGCCAGCTCACGACAGTTTACAGTCGATACGCAGTATTTT
v_gene: TRBV27; abundance: -; j_gene: TRBJ2-1; d_gene: -; CDR3aa: CASSLSIAGGHEQFF; CDR3nt: TGTGCCAGCAGTTTATCAATTGCCGGAGGCCATGAGCAGTTCTTC
v_gene: TRBV28; abundance: -; j_gene: TRBJ2-1; d_gene: -; CDR3aa: CASSLPGLLSYNEQFF; CDR3nt: TGTGCCAGCAGTTTGCCGGGACTTCTCTCCTACAATGAGCAGTTCTTC
v_gene: TRBV28; abundance: -; j_gene: TRBJ2-7; d_gene: TRBD1; CDR3aa: CASRQGVILYEQYF; CDR3nt: TGTGCCAGCAGGCAGGGGGTCATCCTCTACGAGCAGTACTTC
v_gene: TRBV7-9; abundance: many; j_gene: TRBJ1-4; d_gene: TRBD1; CDR3aa: CAVQGATNEKLFF; CDR3nt: TGTGCCGTCCAGGGGGCAACTAATGAAAAACTGTTTTTT
v_gene: TRBV4-1; abundance: -; j_gene: TRBJ2-2; d_gene: -; CDR3aa: CASSQPLGGYRGGRAGELFF; CDR3nt: TGCGCCAGCAGCCAACCGCTCGGAGGTTACAGGGGAGGAAGGGCCGGGGAGCTGTTTTTT
v_gene: TRBV6-5; abundance: -; j_gene: TRBJ2-2; d_gene: -; CDR3aa: CASSYLSRGTGELFF; CDR3nt: TGTGCCAGCAGTTACCTAAGTCGCGGCACCGGGGAGCTGTTTTTT
v_gene: TRBV20-1; abundance: -; j_gene: TRBJ1-2; d_gene: -; CDR3aa: CSASGAGISAANYGYTF; CDR3nt: TGCAGTGCTAGTGGAGCAGGAATAAGTGCTGCTAACTATGGCTACACCTTC
v_gene: TRBV3-1/TRBV3-2; abundance: -; j_gene: TRBJ2-1; d_gene: -; CDR3aa: CASSQPISSYNEQFF; CDR3nt: TGTGCCAGCAGCCAACCTATTAGCTCCTACAATGAGCAGTTCTTC
v_gene: TRBV5-8; abundance: few; j_gene: TRBJ2-7; d_gene: TRBD1; CDR3aa: CASSYSGTGVEQYF; CDR3nt: TGTGCCAGCAGCTACTCCGGGACAGGGGTCGAGCAGTACTTC
v_gene: TRBV19; abundance: -; j_gene: TRBJ2-7; d_gene: -; CDR3aa: CASSMGGGWRGSEQYF; CDR3nt: TGTGCCAGTAGTATGGGCGGTGGATGGCGAGGGTCGGAGCAGTACTTC
v_gene: TRBV7-8; abundance: -; j_gene: TRBJ2-2; d_gene: TRBD2; CDR3aa: CASSPLLYGLAGAGELFF; CDR3nt: TGTGCCAGCAGCCCACTGCTTTACGGACTAGCGGGGGCTGGGGAGCTGTTTTTT
v_gene: TRBV6-5; abundance: -; j_gene: TRBJ2-3; d_gene: TRBD2; CDR3aa: CASSYRAGGPDTQYF; CDR3nt: TGTGCCAGCAGTTACAGAGCGGGAGGGCCGGATACGCAGTATTTT
v_gene: TRBV7-8; abundance: once; j_gene: TRBJ2-1; d_gene: -; CDR3aa: CASSLARGRINNEQFF; CDR3nt: TGTGCCAGCAGCTTAGCGCGGGGACGGATTAACAATGAGCAGTTCTTC
v_gene: TRBV6-5; abundance: few; j_gene: TRBJ1-1; d_gene: -; CDR3aa: CASKYSGNTEAFF; CDR3nt: TGTGCCAGCAAGTACTCCGGGAACACTGAAGCTTTCTTT
v_gene: TRBV27; abundance: -; j_gene: TRBJ1-2; d_gene: -; CDR3aa: CASSRTENYGYTF; CDR3nt: TGTGCCAGCAGCAGGACAGAAAACTATGGCTACACCTTC
v_gene: TRBV7-9; abundance: few; j_gene: TRBJ2-7; d_gene: -; CDR3aa: CASSSTQTFYEQYF; CDR3nt: TGTGCCAGCAGCTCAACCCAGACATTTTACGAGCAGTACTTC
v_gene: TRBV12-3/TRBV12-4; abundance: -; j_gene: TRBJ2-7; d_gene: -; CDR3aa: CASSLNQGAAQYF; CDR3nt: TGTGCCAGCAGTTTAAACCAGGGCGCGGCGCAGTACTTC
v_gene: TRBV18; abundance: -; j_gene: TRBJ1-1; d_gene: -; CDR3aa: CASSQMGAGTEAFF; CDR3nt: TGTGCCAGCTCGCAGATGGGGGCTGGGACTGAAGCTTTCTTT
v_gene: TRBV18; abundance: -; j_gene: TRBJ2-3; d_gene: TRBD2; CDR3aa: CASSLATSGRTSTDTQYF; CDR3nt: TGTGCCAGCTCACTGGCGACTAGCGGGAGGACTAGCACAGATACGCAGTATTTT
v_gene: TRBV5-6; abundance: few; j_gene: TRBJ2-2; d_gene: -; CDR3aa: CASSLGSTGTSFNTGELFF; CDR3nt: TGTGCCAGCAGCTTGGGTTCCACAGGTACTAGCTTCAACACCGGGGAGCTGTTTTTT
v_gene: TRBV27; abundance: -; j_gene: TRBJ1-1; d_gene: TRBD1; CDR3aa: CASSPTGGERVRAEAFF; CDR3nt: TGTGCCAGCAGCCCAACAGGGGGCGAGAGGGTGCGGGCTGAAGCTTTCTTT
v_gene: TRBV4-2; abundance: -; j_gene: TRBJ2-3; d_gene: -; CDR3aa: CASSQGGLHTDTQYF; CDR3nt: TGTGCCAGCAGCCAAGGAGGGTTACACACAGATACGCAGTATTTT
v_gene: TRBV4-1; abundance: once; j_gene: TRBJ1-6; d_gene: TRBD1; CDR3aa: CASSHDRGLNNSPLHF; CDR3nt: TGCGCCAGCAGCCACGACAGGGGGCTGAATAATTCACCCCTCCACTTT
v_gene: TRBV4-1; abundance: few; j_gene: TRBJ2-5; d_gene: -; CDR3aa: CASSQGWGLETQYF; CDR3nt: TGCGCCAGCAGCCAAGGATGGGGGCTTGAGACCCAGTACTTC
v_gene: TRBV19; abundance: -; j_gene: TRBJ1-5; d_gene: -; CDR3aa: CASSVYRVQNQPQHF; CDR3nt: TGTGCCAGTAGTGTCTACAGGGTCCAAAATCAGCCCCAGCATTTT
v_gene: TRBV20-1; abundance: -; j_gene: TRBJ2-1; d_gene: -; CDR3aa: CSASPYNEQFF; CDR3nt: TGCAGTGCATCTCCTTATAATGAGCAGTTCTTC
v_gene: TRBV9; abundance: -; j_gene: TRBJ2-5; d_gene: -; CDR3aa: CASSVAVGVGQETQYF; CDR3nt: TGTGCCAGCAGCGTAGCTGTCGGGGTTGGGCAAGAGACCCAGTACTTC
v_gene: TRBV5-6; abundance: -; j_gene: TRBJ1-4; d_gene: -; CDR3aa: CASSFSWNSNEKLFF; CDR3nt: TGTGCCAGCAGCTTCAGTTGGAACAGTAATGAAAAACTGTTTTTT
v_gene: TRBV7-8; abundance: -; j_gene: TRBJ1-6; d_gene: -; CDR3aa: CASSPRQGSSYNSPLHF; CDR3nt: TGTGCCAGCAGCCCAAGGCAGGGGAGCTCCTATAATTCACCCCTCCACTTT
v_gene: TRBV6-1; abundance: -; j_gene: TRBJ1-4; d_gene: TRBD1; CDR3aa: CASSENRGREKLFF; CDR3nt: TGTGCCAGCAGTGAGAACAGGGGGCGCGAAAAACTGTTTTTT
v_gene: TRBV10-3; abundance: -; j_gene: TRBJ2-7; d_gene: TRBD1; CDR3aa: CAISPGTGSVYEQYF; CDR3nt: TGTGCCATCAGTCCCGGGACAGGGAGCGTGTACGAGCAGTACTTC
v_gene: TRBV7-2; abundance: -; j_gene: TRBJ2-1; d_gene: -; CDR3aa: CASSLELAIYNEQFF; CDR3nt: TGTGCCAGCAGCTTAGAACTAGCCATCTACAATGAGCAGTTCTTC
v_gene: TRBV5-8; abundance: -; j_gene: TRBJ2-3; d_gene: TRBD2; CDR3aa: CASSLAGGAEGTDTQYF; CDR3nt: TGTGCCAGCAGCTTGGCCGGGGGGGCAGAGGGGACAGATACGCAGTATTTT
v_gene: TRBV9; abundance: -; j_gene: TRBJ2-3; d_gene: -; CDR3aa: CASSVLSTDTQYF; CDR3nt: TGTGCCAGCAGCGTCTTGTCCACAGATACGCAGTATTTT